Shown below are 13 T cell receptor beta chains from a single sample sequenced in a study of a mutant IDH1 vaccine in newly diagnosed glioma. This sample's time point: week 23, last vaccination. Doses of 300 ug of mutant IDH1 20-mer peptide were given with topical imiquimod. Which antigens these TCRs recognize remains unknown. Data came from immunoSEQ multiplex PCR; TCRdb stores just in-frame clones and leaves some out. The repertoire has about 54,000 clones, about 80% of them found once; the top ten carry 6.2%. Material: PBMCs, obtained from a glioma patient whose treatment included an IDH1 peptide vaccine. The receptors derive from a man aged 40-49 years with glioma.

Only a few counts were recorded for this clone. V is TRBV6-1 and J is TRBJ2-3; 7 bases agree with TRBD1. This CDR3 has 15 residues. Germline lookup yields CDR1 MNHNS and CDR2 SASEGT. V shed 6 bases, J shed 2 bases, and the junction held 8 bases outside the gene matches. The CDR3 region has the DNA TGTGCCAGCAGGGGGACAGACACTTTCACAGATACGCAGTATTTT. This sequence encodes CASRGTDTFTDTQYF.

This clone was seen more than once but under ten times. CDR3 nucleotides: TGTGCCAGCAGCAGCAGGGGAGGGAACGAGCAGTACTTC. It is translated as CASSSRGGNEQYF. The rearrangement links TRBV5-4 to TRBJ2-7, with D tentatively TRBD2 (7 bases). V was trimmed by 4 bases and J by 5 bases, leaving 13 bases between them. The CDR3 consists of 13 residues. Germline values: CDR1 SGHNT, CDR2 YYREEE (reference sequence).

The chain links TRBV6-5 to TRBJ1-3, with D unresolved. The CDR3 spans 14 residues. Trimming took off 2 bases at V and 0 bases at J, with 5 bases between the two ends. Germline V gene sequence: CDR1 MNHEY, CDR2 SVGAGI. The CDR3 region has the DNA TGTGCCAGCAGTTACGCCGACTCTGGAAACACCATATATTTT. Its translation: CASSYADSGNTIYF.

V usage is TRBV4-1 and J usage is TRBJ1-1; no clear D gene. Trimming cost V 2 bases and J 4 bases, with 5 bases left between them. This CDR3 is built from 12 residues. Per the germline V gene, CDR1 is MGHRA and CDR2 is YSYEKL. The CDR3 DNA reads TGCGCCAGCAGCCAAAGAGGCACTGAAGCTTTCTTT. It encodes CASSQRGTEAFF.

The V gene is TRBV7-2, the J gene TRBJ1-1; D not certain. Deletions cut 2 bases from V and 1 base from J, with 5 bases between. The germline V gene encodes CDR1 SGHTA and CDR2 FQGNSA. CDR3 length: 13 residues. This chain's CDR3 is CASSLQTNTEAFF. DNA of the CDR3: TGTGCCAGCAGCTTACAGACGAACACTGAAGCTTTCTTT.

The chain links TRBV29-1 to TRBJ2-4; TRBD2 is a possible D gene (6 bases). Per the germline V gene, CDR1 is SQVTM and CDR2 is ANQGSEA. The CDR3 runs 12 residues. V dropped 4 bases and J dropped 4 bases, with 8 bases sitting between them. The CDR3 sequence: CSVVGLKNIQYF. In nucleotides, the CDR3 is TGCAGCGTTGTGGGACTTAAAAACATTCAGTACTTC.

This clone was counted once. V gene TRBV4-1 combines with J gene TRBJ2-2; the D call may be TRBD1 or TRBD2 (5 bases each). The CDR3 runs 14 residues. Trimming left V 2 bases short and J 3 bases short, with 7 bases between. Germline V gene sequence: CDR1 MGHRA, CDR2 YSYEKL. The CDR3 DNA is TGCGCCAGCAGCCAATGGGGGTACACCGGGGAGCTGTTTTTT. As protein: CASSQWGYTGELFF.

CDR3 nucleotides: TGTGCCAGCAGTCCCGGGACTGGGAGGGAGCAGTACTTC. Protein product: CASSPGTGREQYF. The chain combines TRBV27 with TRBJ2-7, with a tentative D call TRBD2 (6 bases). This CDR3 is 13 amino acids long. Germline lookup yields CDR1 MNHEY and CDR2 SMNVEV (reference sequence). V lost 5 bases to trimming and J lost 7 bases, with 15 bases between them.

This chain connects TRBV4-2 to TRBJ1-2; a weak D match, TRBD1 (6 bases). The length of the CDR3 is 13 residues. Germline values: CDR1 LGHNA, CDR2 YNFKEQ. V shed 4 bases and J shed 1 base, with 7 bases lying between them. CDR3 DNA sequence: TGTGCCAGCAGCCCGGACAGTAACTATGGCTACACCTTC. This sequence encodes CASSPDSNYGYTF.

The chain employs TRBV9 and TRBJ2-2; D unclear. This CDR3 comprises 15 residues. V was shortened by 4 bases and J by 6 bases, with 16 bases between the two germline ends. The germline V gene has CDR1 SGDLS and CDR2 YYNGEE. CDR3 bases: TGTGCCAGCAGCCCCGGTCCGTTGATGGCCGGGGAGCTGTTTTTT. Amino acid sequence: CASSPGPLMAGELFF.

This chain links TRBV21-1 with TRBJ2-7; the table's D call of TRBD1 was not tested on the DNA. TRBV21-1 corresponds to a pseudogene. The CDR3 covers 16 residues. The CDR3 spells CASSKRDRGFAYEQYF. The CDR3 nucleotides read TGTGCCAGCAGCAAAAGGGACAGGGGATTTGCCTACGAGCAGTACTTC.

This clone occurred once. The chain joins TRBV2 to TRBJ2-2; D is possibly TRBD1 or TRBD2 (5 bases each). The CDR3 has 17 amino acids. Germline-derived CDR1 and CDR2 are SNHLY and FYNNEI. V lost 3 bases and J lost 0, with 14 bases in between. CDR3 coding DNA: TGTGCCAGCAGTGACGGTGGGGGACCCACGAACACCGGGGAGCTGTTTTTT. It encodes CASSDGGGPTNTGELFF.

The J gene is TRBJ2-2, the V gene TRBV5-1; D is perhaps TRBD1 (5 bases). Germline V gene lookup returns CDR1 SGHRS and CDR2 YFSETQ. Trimming removed 0 bases from V and 1 base from J, with 7 bases in between. The CDR3 spans 15 residues. The CDR3, as DNA: TGCGCCAGCAGCTTGGCAGGGTTGAACACCGGGGAGCTGTTTTTT. Its protein is CASSLAGLNTGELFF.